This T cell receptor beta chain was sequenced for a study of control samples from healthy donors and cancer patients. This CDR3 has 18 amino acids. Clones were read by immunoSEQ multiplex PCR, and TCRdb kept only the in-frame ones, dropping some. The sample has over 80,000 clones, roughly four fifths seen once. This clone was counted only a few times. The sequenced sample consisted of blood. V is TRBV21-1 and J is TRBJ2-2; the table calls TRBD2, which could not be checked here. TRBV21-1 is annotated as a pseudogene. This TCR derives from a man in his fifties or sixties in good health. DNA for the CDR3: TGTGCCAGCAGCAAAGGAGGGAGCGGGGGCTCACTCACCGGGGAGCTGTTTTTT. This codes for CASSKGGSGGSLTGELFF.